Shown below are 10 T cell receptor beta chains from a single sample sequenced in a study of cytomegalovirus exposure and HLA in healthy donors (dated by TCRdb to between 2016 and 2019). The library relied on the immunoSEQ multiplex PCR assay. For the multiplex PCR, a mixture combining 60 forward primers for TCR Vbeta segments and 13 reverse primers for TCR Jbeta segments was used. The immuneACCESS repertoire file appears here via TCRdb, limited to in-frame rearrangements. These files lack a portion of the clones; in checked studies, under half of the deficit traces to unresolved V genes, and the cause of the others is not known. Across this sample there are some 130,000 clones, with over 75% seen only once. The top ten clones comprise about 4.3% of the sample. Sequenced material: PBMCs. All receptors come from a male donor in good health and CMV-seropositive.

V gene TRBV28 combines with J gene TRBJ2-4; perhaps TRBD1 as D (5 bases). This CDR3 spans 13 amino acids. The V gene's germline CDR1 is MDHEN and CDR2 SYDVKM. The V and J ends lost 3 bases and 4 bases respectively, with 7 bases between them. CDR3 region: CASSLQGKNIQYF. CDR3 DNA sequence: TGTGCCAGCAGTTTGCAGGGAAAAAACATTCAGTACTTC.

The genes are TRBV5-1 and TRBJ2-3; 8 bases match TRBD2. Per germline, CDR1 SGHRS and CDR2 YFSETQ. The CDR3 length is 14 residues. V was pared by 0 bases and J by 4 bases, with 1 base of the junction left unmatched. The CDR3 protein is CASSLGTSPDTQYF. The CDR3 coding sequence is TGCGCCAGCAGCTTGGGGACTAGCCCAGATACGCAGTATTTT.

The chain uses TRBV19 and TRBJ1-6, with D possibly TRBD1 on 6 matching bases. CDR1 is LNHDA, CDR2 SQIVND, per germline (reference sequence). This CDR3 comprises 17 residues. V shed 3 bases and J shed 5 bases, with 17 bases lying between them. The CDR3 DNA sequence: TGTGCCAGTAGTATCGGAGGCGGGGGCGCCGATAATTCACCCCTCCACTTT. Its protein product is CASSIGGGGADNSPLHF. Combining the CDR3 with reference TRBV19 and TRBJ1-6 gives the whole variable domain DGGITQSPKYLFRKEGQNVTLSCEQNLNHDAMYWYRQDPGQGLRLIYYSQIVNDFQKGDIAEGYSVSREKKESFPLTVTSAQKNPTAFYLCASSIGGGGADNSPLHFGNGTRLTVT.

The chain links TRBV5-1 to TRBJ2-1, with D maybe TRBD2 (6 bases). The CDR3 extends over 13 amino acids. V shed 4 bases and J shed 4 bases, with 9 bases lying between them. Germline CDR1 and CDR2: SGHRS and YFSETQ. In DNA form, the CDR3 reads TGCGCCAGCAGCGCCCGGGAGTACAATGAGCAGTTCTTC. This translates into CASSAREYNEQFF.

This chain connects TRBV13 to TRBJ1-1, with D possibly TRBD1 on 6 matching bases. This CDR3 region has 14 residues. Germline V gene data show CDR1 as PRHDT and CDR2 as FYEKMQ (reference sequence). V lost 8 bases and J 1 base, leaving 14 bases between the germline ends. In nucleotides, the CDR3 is TGTGCCAGCCGCAACTCGACAGGGAACACTGAAGCTTTCTTT. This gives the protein CASRNSTGNTEAFF.

This CDR3 is CASSPLGTSGVEQYF. CDR3 DNA sequence: TGTGCCAGCAGCCCCCTAGGGACTAGCGGGGTCGAGCAGTACTTC. The chain joins TRBV7-2 to TRBJ2-7; 13 bases line up with TRBD2. Trimming removed 5 bases from V and 6 bases from J; junction bases left unmatched: 7. The CDR3 is 15 residues long. Germline CDR1 reads SGHTA; CDR2 reads FQGNSA.

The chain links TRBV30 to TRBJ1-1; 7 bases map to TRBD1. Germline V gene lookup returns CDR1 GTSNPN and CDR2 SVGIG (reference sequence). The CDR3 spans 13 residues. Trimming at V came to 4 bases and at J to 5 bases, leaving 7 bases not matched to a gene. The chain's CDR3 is CAWTLDRDTEAFF. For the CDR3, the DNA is TGTGCCTGGACCCTTGACAGGGATACTGAAGCTTTCTTT.

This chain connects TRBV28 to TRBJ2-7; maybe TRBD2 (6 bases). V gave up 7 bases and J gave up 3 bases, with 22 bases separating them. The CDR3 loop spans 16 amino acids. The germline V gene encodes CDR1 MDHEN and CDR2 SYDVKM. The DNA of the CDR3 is TGTGCCAGCACCCCCAGTGGAGGGGCTAACTTCTACGAGCAGTACTTC. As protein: CASTPSGGANFYEQYF.

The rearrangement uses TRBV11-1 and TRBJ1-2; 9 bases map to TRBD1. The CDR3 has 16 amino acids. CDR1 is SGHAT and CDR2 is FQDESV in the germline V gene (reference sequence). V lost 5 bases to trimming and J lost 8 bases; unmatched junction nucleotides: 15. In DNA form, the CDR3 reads TGTGCCAGCAGCCGGGGGACAGGGCTAGTTCGAAAAGGCTACACCTTC. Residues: CASSRGTGLVRKGYTF. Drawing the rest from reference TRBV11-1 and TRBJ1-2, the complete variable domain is EAEVAQSPRYKITEKSQAVAFWCDPISGHATLYWYRQILGQGPELLVQFQDESVVDDSQLPKDRFSAERLKGVDSTLKIQPAELGDSAMYLCASSRGTGLVRKGYTFGSGTRLTVV.

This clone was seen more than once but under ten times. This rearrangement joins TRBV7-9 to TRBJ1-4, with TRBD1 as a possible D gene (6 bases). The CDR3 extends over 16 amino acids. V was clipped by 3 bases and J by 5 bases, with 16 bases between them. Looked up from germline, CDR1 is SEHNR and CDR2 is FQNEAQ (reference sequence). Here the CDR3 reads CASSFRPDRRNEKLFF. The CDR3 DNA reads TGTGCCAGCAGCTTCCGGCCAGACAGGCGAAATGAAAAACTGTTTTTT.